This paragraph covers one T cell receptor beta chain sequence. The table lists this clonotype with a few counts. What this receptor recognizes is not known. No quality values exist for individual bases; no much larger clone is one base distant. CDR3 length: 12 amino acids, cysteine to phenylalanine. Solely the CDR3 DNA is kept, with 36 bases framed from the first base. Trimming at the junction amounts to 6 bases on V and 5 bases on J, and the germline ends lie 13 bases apart. Per the germline V gene, SQVTM is the CDR1 and ANQGSEA is the CDR2. Systemically healthy Caucasian individuals from Russia, around 39 in total and aged 6 to 90 years, were included as donors. Each donor gave ten milliliters of peripheral blood, collected into EDTA-treated Vacutainer tubes. Ficoll-Paque density-gradient centrifugation was used to isolate PBMCs, with at least 7 million obtained per sample. Total RNA, at least 6 micrograms per sample, was extracted from PBMCs with Trizol reagent. Naive CD45RAhigh/CD27high T cell percentages were measured by flow cytometry on a PBMC aliquot from every donor.

This sample was taken from a study of blood T cells in healthy people across ages (dated by TCRdb to between 2014 and 2017). Looking at the study overall: In model experiments, template switching captured roughly one uniquely barcoded TCR beta cDNA molecule for every two T cells. To track age-related changes in TCR beta repertoire diversity, the study relied on deep sequencing normalized with unique cDNA molecular identifiers. Two additional independent replicas of 1 million unique cDNA reads from the same blood draw were analyzed for two donors (one aged 18 to 29 and one aged 80 or older). To avoid experimental bias, donors of different ages were randomly spread across the sequencing lanes. Donors were grouped into four age groups: young (average roughly 15 years), middle-aged (about 38), aged (about 59) and long-lived (around 80). General findings and caveats noted by the study authors: Bulk unsorted PBMC profiling prevented conclusive comparison of naive and antigen-experienced compartments. Observed TCR beta diversity per million T cells fell roughly linearly with age, and a significant reduction was already apparent by age around 40. Because donor CMV infection status was unknown, age-related changes in expanded clonotypes were potentially confounded. Total diversity estimates from one million sequenced T cells were considered lower bounds and underestimates. Compared with the aged group, more naive CD4+ T cells, fewer expanded clones and increased TCR diversity were shown by the long-lived group, suggesting age selection. There was a strong correlation between observed TCR beta diversity and the percentage of naive T cells measured by flow cytometry.

Library generation was performed with 5' RACE. Instrument on record: Illumina HiSeq 2500. A second PCR of about 7 to 12 cycles was performed with a sample-barcoded 5' primer and a J-beta primer mix. Each TCR beta cDNA molecule received a unique molecular identifier from a template-switch 5' adaptor carrying 12 random nucleotides. Each sample yielded at least 2.5 million CDR3-containing paired-end reads. First-strand cDNA was synthesized from all RNA with the Mint cDNA synthesis kit, primed by a TRBC-specific oligonucleotide. Following uracil-DNA glycosylase treatment, a first 18-cycle PCR with universal primers M1SS and BC2_uni_R was performed on all cDNA. The original pipeline was this. Normalization of each sample was performed by random selection of 1 million high-quality reads, each carrying a distinct molecular identifier. Instead of being binned into consensus sequences, reads that shared molecular identifiers were thrown out. MiTCR, with a Q25 quality threshold and the strictest error-elimination algorithm, was used for CDR3 identification, clonotype clustering and error correction. A nonparametric unseen species model with Euler transformation was used to estimate lower-bound total TCR beta diversity. The public reads were reprocessed in TCRdb via fastp at Q25 and MiXCR, keeping in-frame beta chains. Duplicate CDR3 protein sequences are folded into a single record with the most common DNA and genes. The authors' filters were not applied to this entry. Within this sample are hundreds of thousands of distinct CDR3 sequences, with approximately 50% of them counted one time only. Of the sample, around 32% is held by the ten largest clones.

In this chain, TRBV29-1 is recombined with TRBJ2-5, with the D gene not clear enough to name. The sequencing input was blood. This TCR derives from a woman aged 60 to 75 in good health. The DNA sequence is given as TGCAGCGTCAATCACTTCGGGGAGACCCAGTACTTC. Translation gives CSVNHFGETQYF.